The 23 T cell receptor beta chains given below trace back to one sample, sequenced in a study of long-term antiretroviral therapy in people with HIV. Assay version v3.0 of immunoSEQ was used, and it was run at survey level. Profiling relied on immunoSEQ multiplex PCR, and the TCRdb table lists in-frame clones only, not all of them. The profile shows fewer than 45,000 clones, 90% to 95% of them singletons. Sequencing was performed on unsorted PBMCs, taken 3.7 years after starting antiretroviral therapy. These TCRs come from a woman aged 50 to 60 with HIV.

This clone was picked up a small number of times. The chain combines TRBV5-8 with TRBJ2-2, with D maybe TRBD2 (6 bases). Germline CDR1 is SGHTS and CDR2 is YDEGEE. V dropped 0 bases and J dropped 4 bases, with 13 bases sitting between them. This CDR3 contains 16 residues. The CDR3 DNA follows: TGTGCCAGCAGCTTGGACCCGGGGGTGGGCACCGGGGAGCTGTTTTTT. Translating it yields CASSLDPGVGTGELFF.

The chain links TRBV5-6 to TRBJ1-1; 7 bases are a match to TRBD1. Germline lookup yields CDR1 SGHDT and CDR2 YYEEEE. With 4 bases clipped from V and 1 base from J, the junction kept 7 bases outside the gene matches. This CDR3 comprises 15 residues. The CDR3 spells CASSLTGTANTEAFF. The CDR3 DNA reads TGTGCCAGCAGCCTGACCGGGACAGCGAACACTGAAGCTTTCTTT. The full variable domain, its missing parts supplied by reference TRBV5-6 and TRBJ1-1, is DAGVTQSPTHLIKTRGQQVTLRCSPKSGHDTVSWYQQALGQGPQFIFQYYEEEERQRGNFPDRFSGHQFPNYSSELNVNALLLGDSALYLCASSLTGTANTEAFFGQGTRLTVV.

V and J are TRBV6-5 and TRBJ1-1; D is unclear. Germline V gene data show CDR1 as MNHEY and CDR2 as SVGAGI. This CDR3 spans 12 amino acids. The V gene lost 6 bases and the J gene lost 5 bases, with 10 bases spanning the gap. The CDR3 spells CASSQWGTEAFF. The CDR3 DNA follows: TGTGCCAGCAGCCAGTGGGGAACTGAAGCTTTCTTT.

The chain is built from TRBV7-3 and TRBJ1-1; no clear D. The germline V gene has CDR1 SGHTA and CDR2 FQGTGA. The CDR3 contains 14 residues. V lost 5 bases, J lost 4 bases, and 14 bases lay in between. CDR3 sequence: CASSATSFLTEAFF. CDR3 DNA: TGTGCCAGCAGCGCCACAAGCTTTCTCACTGAAGCTTTCTTT.

The chain links TRBV5-6 to TRBJ1-2; 7 bases are a match to TRBD1. The junction had 13 bases not matched to a gene; V was cut back by 4 bases and J by 7 bases. From germline, CDR1 is SGHDT and CDR2 YYEEEE. CDR3 length: 15 residues. Written as DNA, the CDR3 is TGTGCCAGCAGCATCAACAGGGGCGCTCTATCTGGCTACACCTTC. Its translation: CASSINRGALSGYTF. The entire variable domain, with the rest obtained from reference TRBV5-6 and TRBJ1-2, is as follows: DAGVTQSPTHLIKTRGQQVTLRCSPKSGHDTVSWYQQALGQGPQFIFQYYEEEERQRGNFPDRFSGHQFPNYSSELNVNALLLGDSALYLCASSINRGALSGYTFGSGTRLTVV.

As for this clone: The junction and the germline gene differ at one end; a read error may be behind it. The V gene is TRBV7-7, the J gene TRBJ2-5; TRBD1 matches at 9 bases. Germline V gene data show CDR1 as SSHAT and CDR2 as FNYEAQ (reference sequence). There are 16 residues in the CDR3. The CDR3 loop is CASSLNTGTGRETQYF. CDR3 DNA: TGTGCTAGCAGCCTAAACACCGGGACAGGGCGCGAGACCCAGTACTTC.

The chain recombines TRBV5-1 with TRBJ1-2, with 7 bases matching TRBD1. With 5 bases clipped from V and 1 base from J, the junction kept 8 bases outside the gene matches. The CDR3 sequence is 15 residues long. The V gene's germline CDR1 is SGHRS and CDR2 YFSETQ. The CDR3 bases are TGCGCCAGCAGACCCGCCGGGACAGTTAACTATGGCTACACCTTC. As protein: CASRPAGTVNYGYTF.

This rearrangement joins TRBV6-5 to TRBJ2-7; D is tentatively TRBD1 or TRBD2 (8 bases each). V lost 2 bases and J 7 bases, leaving 21 bases between the germline ends. CDR1 and CDR2 from the germline V gene are MNHEY and SVGAGI. This CDR3 region has 16 residues. The CDR3 DNA is TGTGCCAGCAGTTACCCCAGGACAGGGCCGGGAGGGGAGCAGTACTTC. Its protein product is CASSYPRTGPGGEQYF.

The V call is TRBV30, the J call TRBJ2-7; 9 bases align to TRBD1. With V trimmed by 6 bases and J by 3 bases, 9 bases remained unmatched. The CDR3 contains 14 residues. CDR1 is GTSNPN, CDR2 SVGIG, per germline (reference sequence). CDR3 coding DNA: TGTGCCTGTCATACAGGGGGCTCGGGCTACGAGCAGTACTTC. It translates to CACHTGGSGYEQYF.

The V call is TRBV6-1, the J call TRBJ1-1; D is uncertain. Looked up from germline, CDR1 is MNHNS and CDR2 is SASEGT. CDR3 length equals 14 residues. Deletions cut 7 bases from V and 5 bases from J, with 17 bases between. CDR3: CASIPPKRATEAFF. CDR3 coding DNA: TGTGCCAGCATCCCCCCCAAAAGGGCAACTGAAGCTTTCTTT.

The chain is built from TRBV4-3 and TRBJ2-1; 8 nucleotides agree with TRBD2. The CDR3 has 15 amino acids. Per germline, CDR1 LGHNA and CDR2 YSLEER. V gave up 0 bases and J gave up 4 bases; unmatched junction bases: 2. CDR3 residues: CASSQDRGGYNEQFF. CDR3 coding DNA: TGCGCCAGCAGCCAAGATCGGGGGGGTTACAATGAGCAGTTCTTC.

The rearrangement links TRBV9 to TRBJ1-1, with D uncertain. Trimming stripped 2 bases from V and 5 bases from J, with 13 bases between. From germline, CDR1 is SGDLS and CDR2 YYNGEE. The CDR3 runs 14 residues. DNA for the CDR3: TGTGCCAGCAGCGTGTGGGGAGCGGGTACTGAAGCTTTCTTT. This translates into CASSVWGAGTEAFF.

The rearrangement joins TRBV18 to TRBJ1-1; D is uncertain. The V and J ends lost 6 bases and 1 base respectively, with 12 bases between them. In germline, CDR1 is KGHSH, CDR2 LQKENI. This CDR3 has 14 amino acids. DNA of the CDR3: TGTGCCAGCTCGCGGAAGGGCACGAACACTGAAGCTTTCTTT. It encodes CASSRKGTNTEAFF.

J is TRBJ1-6 and V is TRBV7-2; tentatively, D is TRBD1 (6 bases). With 8 bases removed from V and 4 bases from J, the gap between germline ends came to 21 bases. Per germline, CDR1 SGHTA and CDR2 FQGNSA. There are 17 residues in the CDR3. The CDR3 spells CASPWPGEGKYNSPLHF. The CDR3 coding sequence is TGTGCCAGCCCTTGGCCAGGGGAGGGAAAATATAATTCACCCCTCCACTTT.

This chain joins TRBV27 and TRBJ2-3; D unclear. The CDR3 consists of 14 residues. CDR1 is MNHEY and CDR2 is SMNVEV in the germline V gene (reference sequence). The V end was cut by 1 base, the J end by 0 bases, with 5 bases between. CDR3 DNA sequence: TGTGCCAGCAGTTTATTGGGTAGCACAGATACGCAGTATTTT. Translated: CASSLLGSTDTQYF.

The chain carries TRBV5-6 and TRBJ2-7; TRBD1 matches at 8 bases. Unmatched junction bases numbered 8, after V lost 4 bases and J lost 2 bases. CDR3 length: 15 amino acids. Germline CDR1 SGHDT, CDR2 YYEEEE. CDR3 bases: TGTGCCAGCAGCCTCAGGGGGCACCTAACCTACGAGCAGTACTTC. Translated: CASSLRGHLTYEQYF.

The chain combines TRBV6-5 with TRBJ2-5; possibly TRBD2 for D (6 bases). The length of the CDR3 is 14 residues. Germline V gives CDR1 MNHEY, CDR2 SVGAGI. The V end lost 6 bases, the J end lost 5 bases, and 16 bases lay between the germline ends. The CDR3 DNA sequence: TGTGCCAGCAGGGGACTGGTCCCAATGGAGACCCAGTACTTC. Protein: CASRGLVPMETQYF.

The V gene is TRBV11-2, the J gene TRBJ1-2; D remains unclear. This CDR3 is 14 amino acids long. V dropped 2 bases and J dropped 2 bases, with 9 bases sitting between them. Looked up from germline, CDR1 is SGHAT and CDR2 is FQNNGV. The chain's CDR3 is CASSLILSNYGYTF. For the CDR3, the DNA is TGTGCCAGCAGCTTAATCTTGTCGAACTATGGCTACACCTTC. Full variable domain (remainder filled in from reference TRBV11-2 and TRBJ1-2): EAGVAQSPRYKIIEKRQSVAFWCNPISGHATLYWYQQILGQGPKLLIQFQNNGVVDDSQLPKDRFSAERLKGVDSTLKIQPAKLEDSAVYLCASSLILSNYGYTFGSGTRLTVV.

The chain links TRBV5-6 to TRBJ2-2, with D tentatively TRBD2 (6 bases). There are 17 residues in the CDR3. V was cut by 1 base and J by 3 bases, with 16 bases left in between. CDR1 and CDR2 from the germline V gene are SGHDT and YYEEEE. The CDR3 here is CASSLPRWRGDTGELFF. CDR3 nucleotide sequence: TGTGCCAGCAGCTTGCCCAGGTGGAGGGGTGACACCGGGGAGCTGTTTTTT.

The V gene is TRBV2, the J gene TRBJ2-3; TRBD2 matches 11 bases. The CDR3 is 16 residues long. Germline V gene data show CDR1 as SNHLY and CDR2 as FYNNEI. Losses at the gene ends were 4 bases for V and 2 bases for J; bases not matched to a gene: 5. The CDR3: CASSGGTSGPTDTQYF. CDR3 DNA sequence: TGTGCCAGCAGTGGAGGGACTAGCGGACCCACAGATACGCAGTATTTT.

This clone was seen only once. This sequence joins TRBV2 and TRBJ1-2; a weak D match, TRBD1 (5 bases). Looked up from germline, CDR1 is SNHLY and CDR2 is FYNNEI. This CDR3 spans 12 amino acids. V was pared by 6 bases and J by 8 bases, with 13 bases between. The CDR3: CASSQGGIGYTF. For the CDR3, the DNA is TGTGCCAGCAGCCAGGGAGGGATCGGCTACACCTTC.

This chain links TRBV9 with TRBJ2-7; no firm D call. This CDR3 is built from 15 residues. V was cut by 0 bases and J by 3 bases, with 13 bases left in between. Germline V gene data show CDR1 as SGDLS and CDR2 as YYNGEE. The CDR3 region is CASSVGVGSHYEQYF. Here the CDR3 DNA reads TGTGCCAGCAGCGTAGGGGTGGGTTCTCACTACGAGCAGTACTTC. Filled out from reference TRBV9 and TRBJ2-7, the complete variable domain reads DSGVTQTPKHLITATGQRVTLRCSPRSGDLSVYWYQQSLDQGLQFLIQYYNGEERAKGNILERFSAQQFPDLHSELNLSSLELGDSALYFCASSVGVGSHYEQYFGPGTRLTVT.

J is TRBJ2-1 and V is TRBV4-1; 11 nucleotides line up with TRBD1. CDR1 MGHRA and CDR2 YSYEKL come from the germline V gene. With V trimmed by 5 bases and J by 9 bases, 6 bases remained unmatched. The CDR3 has 14 amino acids. The CDR3 spells CASSGQGALGEQFF. The CDR3 coding sequence is TGCGCCAGCAGCGGACAGGGGGCTCTTGGTGAGCAGTTCTTC.